A single T cell receptor beta chain is shown here with its context. Antigen unknown. Assay used: immunoSEQ multiplex PCR; TCRdb lists only in-frame clones, some missing. The profile shows 70,000 to 100,000 clones, 85% to 90% of them singletons. The CDR3 is 13 amino acids. CDR1 and CDR2 (germline): MNHNS, SASEGT. Trimming at V came to 6 bases and at J to 9 bases, leaving 4 bases not matched to a gene. The entry originates in a study of graft-versus-host responses after intestinal transplantation. Turning to the study itself: Recipients obtained multivisceral, liver-intestinal, or isolated intestinal transplants. Among the recipients, all got anti-thymocyte globulin induction and then tacrolimus and steroids for 3 to 4 years.

Overall study findings and caveats: Some GvH clones appeared in ileal mucosa or blood before recipient bone marrow.

This receptor was obtained from a human donor who received an intestinal transplant. This specimen was unstimulated CD4+ T cells sorted from spleen or lymph node cells, taken before intestinal transplant. The chain carries TRBV6-1 and TRBJ2-1, with 11 positions matching TRBD1. The CDR3 protein is CASRGDRGSEQFF. The CDR3 nucleotides are TGTGCCAGCAGGGGGGACAGGGGGAGTGAGCAGTTCTTC.